The TCR beta chain under discussion was sequenced for a study of early T cells in non-severe SARS-CoV-2 infection. Whole-study context: Sequencing targeted bulk RNA from unsorted whole blood, leaving chains unpaired. Study-wide points: Private and CD4 specificities were missed by VDJdb matching, skewed to anti-spike CD8.

Unique molecular identifiers were added to individual cDNA molecules. TCRdb analysed the 5' RACE reads with MiXCR anew, one entry per CDR3 protein. The sample includes over 9,000 distinct CDR3 sequences, 4.8% of them seen just once. This clonotype counts as medium-sized (0.01 to 0.1%). The antigen is unknown. Between the trimmed V and J ends, which lost 5 bases and 8 bases, there was a span of 25 bases. This CDR3 contains 16 residues. Germline V CDR1 and CDR2: SEHNR, FQNEAQ (reference sequence). The sample comprised whole blood. The gene calls are TRBV7-9 and TRBJ2-7, with D possibly TRBD1 on 5 matching bases. The sequence was collected from an adult who was a healthcare worker with PCR-confirmed SARS-CoV-2 infection or an uninfected control (not recorded which). The CDR3 here is CASSDQVWGLLTKQYF. CDR3 coding DNA: TGTGCCAGCAGCGACCAGGTGTGGGGCCTCCTTACGAAGCAGTACTTC.